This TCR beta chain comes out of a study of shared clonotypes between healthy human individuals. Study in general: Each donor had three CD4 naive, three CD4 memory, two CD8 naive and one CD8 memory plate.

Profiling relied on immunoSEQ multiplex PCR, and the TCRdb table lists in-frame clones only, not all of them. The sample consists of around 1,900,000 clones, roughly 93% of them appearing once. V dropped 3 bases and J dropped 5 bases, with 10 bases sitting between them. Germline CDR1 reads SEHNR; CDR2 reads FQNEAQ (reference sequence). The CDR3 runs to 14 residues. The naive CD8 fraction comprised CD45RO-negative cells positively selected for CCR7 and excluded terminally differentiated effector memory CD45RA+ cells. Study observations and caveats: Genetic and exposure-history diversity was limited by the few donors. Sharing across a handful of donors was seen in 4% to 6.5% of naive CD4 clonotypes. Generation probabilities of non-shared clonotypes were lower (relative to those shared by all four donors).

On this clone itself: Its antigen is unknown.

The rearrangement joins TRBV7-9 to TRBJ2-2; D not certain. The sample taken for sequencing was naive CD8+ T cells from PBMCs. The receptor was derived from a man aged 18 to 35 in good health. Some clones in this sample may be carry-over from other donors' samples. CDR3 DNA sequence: TGTGCCAGCAGCTTCGGTGACGGGACCGGGGAGCTGTTTTTT. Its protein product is CASSFGDGTGELFF.